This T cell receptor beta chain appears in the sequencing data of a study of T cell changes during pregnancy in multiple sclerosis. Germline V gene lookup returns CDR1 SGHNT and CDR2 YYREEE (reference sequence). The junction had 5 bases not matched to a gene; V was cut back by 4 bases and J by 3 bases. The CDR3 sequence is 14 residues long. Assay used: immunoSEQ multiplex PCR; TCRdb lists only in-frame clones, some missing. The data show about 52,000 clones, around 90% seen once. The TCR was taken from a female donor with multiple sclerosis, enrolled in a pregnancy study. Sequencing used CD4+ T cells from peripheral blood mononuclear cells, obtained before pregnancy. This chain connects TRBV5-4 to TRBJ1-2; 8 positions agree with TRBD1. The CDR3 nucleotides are TGTGCCAGCAGCCCACAGACAGGGGACTATGGCTACACCTTC. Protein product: CASSPQTGDYGYTF.